This T cell receptor beta chain comes out of a study of cytotoxic CD8 clonotypes in ibrutinib-treated CLL (dated by TCRdb to the early 2020s). Background for the entire study: In this cohort, about 15 patients were treatment-naive and under 13 were relapsed/refractory, while approximately 18 had unmutated IGHV. Partial responses were observed in 24 patients and complete responses in 2; after a median follow-up of 68 months, remission was maintained in approximately 14 patients and progression was observed in roughly twelve. The response samples were drawn at a median of approximately 11 months into treatment, with a range of roughly 6 to 40 months. Samples averaged 255,043 productive templates and tens of thousands of productive rearrangements. Of the approximately 90 people in the trial, around 26 had longitudinal samples available. Cryopreserved peripheral blood mononuclear cells were obtained before treatment, at response, and at either sustained remission or disease progression. Every remission and progressive disease sample was obtained while ibrutinib was still being received by the patients. Study-level results and caveats: Lymph node repertoires were not examined, and the timing of sampling was not matched between patients in sustained remission and those whose disease progressed. Baseline clonality exceeded that of age-matched healthy donors and correlated strongly with circulating CD8+ T-cell counts. Clonality increased at ibrutinib response, stayed stable in sustained remission, and fell back toward baseline at progression. Public clonotypes were rare and either shrank or stayed stable during treatment, and the rise in clonality at ibrutinib response reflected expansion of private clonotypes.

According to the study, the label for this sample's time point signals: roughly 25 months on ibrutinib. Approximately 2 micrograms of genomic DNA were extracted from cryopreserved PBMCs for TCR beta library preparation. Longitudinal blood samples from CLL patients on ibrutinib monotherapy were analyzed using high-throughput TCR beta sequencing. The patients took part in an open-label, single-center phase 2 trial of ibrutinib monotherapy. This clone was picked up a small number of times. Its antigen is currently not known. No base-level quality is on record; no much larger clone is a single base apart. From V the trimming removes 5 bases and from J it removes 8 bases, while the gene matches leave 8 bases of the junction unaccounted for. The germline V gene specifies SGHTA as CDR1 and FQGTGA as CDR2. From the cysteine up to the phenylalanine, the CDR3 has a length of 13 residues. Just the 39-base CDR3 DNA is kept, in frame starting at base 1.

The goal of deep resolution MiSeq sequencing was a depth between 1 in 1 million and 1 in 200,000 T cells, and coverage averaged 10x per clonotype. TCR beta libraries were generated with the immunoSEQ hsTCRB Kit. Processing in the source paper ran as follows. Data were analyzed with ImmunoSEQ Data Assistant and ImmunoSEQ Analyzer, with V, D and J genes assigned per IMGT definitions. Clonality, which ranges from 0 to 1, was calculated by subtracting the normalized Shannon entropy of productive rearrangement frequencies from one. Only overrepresented clonotypes making up at least 0.05% of each patient's repertoire were included in the public clonotype analysis. About a dozen age-matched healthy donor repertoires from immuneACCESS served as clonality controls. Here the immuneACCESS table is served through TCRdb, limited to in-frame sequences with V and J called. Missing clones are a known gap in these copies; in checked studies unresolved V genes cover under half, and the rest lacks a known reason. V and J calls and clone size are those listed in that table; D and trimming were worked out from the DNA. The sample table shows approximately 100,000 clones, and approximately 56% are seen once. The top ten clonotypes cover about 40% of the sample.

Rearrangement joined TRBV7-3 to TRBJ1-1, and 7 junction bases match TRBD1. This clonotype was obtained from a human donor with chronic lymphocytic leukemia. The sample was PBMCs, taken after 24 months of ibrutinib treatment. The DNA sequence is as follows: TGTGCCAGCAGCGCCCGCCCGGGACAGGAAGCTTTCTTT. The encoded protein is CASSARPGQEAFF.